These 19 T cell receptor beta chains originate from one sample sequenced in a study of shared clonotypes between healthy human individuals. Libraries were prepared by immunoSEQ multiplex PCR; TCRdb keeps only in-frame clonotypes and omits some of them. The table lists about 680,000 clones, about two thirds of them singletons. Sequencing was performed on memory CD4+ T cells sorted from blood. Regarding subset: CD45RA-negative fraction. The origin of the receptors is a woman in her 30s in good health.

This clone occurred a few times. This chain connects TRBV18 to TRBJ2-5; 9 bases map to TRBD1. The germline CDR1 and CDR2 sequences are KGHSH and LQKENI. V shed 0 bases and J 5 bases; nucleotides not matched to a gene: 10. The CDR3 spans 17 residues. The CDR3 DNA follows: TGTGCCAGCTCACCACCGAAGACAGGGGGTTCTCGGGAGACCCAGTACTTC. It codes for CASSPPKTGGSRETQYF.

The V and J genes are TRBV28 and TRBJ2-7; unclear D gene. The ends were cut back, 8 bases at V and 4 bases at J, with 9 bases in the middle. The germline V gene has CDR1 MDHEN and CDR2 SYDVKM. This CDR3 has 11 amino acids. The CDR3: CASVEGYEQYF. CDR3 in DNA: TGTGCCAGCGTCGAAGGTTACGAGCAGTACTTC.

The rearrangement joins TRBV2 to TRBJ1-4, with 8 bases aligning to TRBD1. The trim removed 3 bases at V and 8 bases at J, leaving 8 bases unmatched. The germline V gene has CDR1 SNHLY and CDR2 FYNNEI. This CDR3 has 15 amino acids. The CDR3 is CASSEGDRGEEKLFF. CDR3 bases: TGTGCCAGCAGTGAGGGAGACAGGGGAGAAGAAAAACTGTTTTTT.

The V call is TRBV5-1, the J call TRBJ2-3; perhaps D is TRBD1 or TRBD2 (6 bases each). V was cut by 2 bases and J by 2 bases, with 15 bases left in between. The CDR3 is 16 amino acids. Looked up from germline, CDR1 is SGHRS and CDR2 is YFSETQ. The CDR3 DNA reads as TGCGCCAGCAGCTTAGGGGGGCGGAAATTCACAGATACGCAGTATTTT. Translating it yields CASSLGGRKFTDTQYF.

The chain uses TRBV28 and TRBJ1-1, with D unresolved. Trimming stripped 5 bases from V and 3 bases from J, with 13 bases between. Looked up from germline, CDR1 is MDHEN and CDR2 is SYDVKM. The CDR3 is made up of 14 amino acids. The DNA for the CDR3 is TGTGCCAGCAGTCCCGGAGACGTTTACACTGAAGCTTTCTTT. This gives the protein CASSPGDVYTEAFF.

The chain is built from TRBV10-3 and TRBJ2-1, with TRBD2 as a possible D gene (6 bases). Germline V gene sequence: CDR1 ENHRY, CDR2 SYGVKD. V dropped 3 bases and J dropped 10 bases, with 19 bases sitting between them. CDR3 length: 15 amino acids. The CDR3 protein is CAISENLNPSVEQFF. CDR3 DNA sequence: TGTGCCATCAGTGAAAATCTGAATCCTAGCGTCGAGCAGTTCTTC.

The rearrangement links TRBV29-1 to TRBJ1-1; perhaps TRBD1 as D (5 bases). Germline-derived CDR1 and CDR2 are SQVTM and ANQGSEA. The CDR3 totals 13 residues. V lost 6 bases and J 5 bases, leaving 16 bases between the germline ends. The CDR3 region is CSVWTPVGTEAFF. DNA for the CDR3: TGCAGCGTATGGACACCCGTTGGAACTGAAGCTTTCTTT. The whole variable domain, filled in from reference TRBV29-1 and TRBJ1-1, reads SAVISQKPSRDICQRGTSLTIQCQVDSQVTMMFWYRQQPGQSLTLIATANQGSEATYESGFVIDKFPISRPNLTFSTLTVSNMSPEDSSIYLCSVWTPVGTEAFFGQGTRLTVV.

The rearrangement links TRBV5-4 to TRBJ2-7; TRBD2 is a possible D gene (5 bases). The germline gives CDR1 SGHNT, CDR2 YYREEE (reference sequence). V was clipped by 4 bases and J by 3 bases, with 17 bases between them. This CDR3 is 15 amino acids long. The DNA for the CDR3 is TGTGCCAGCAGCACCCGCGGGCAGCTTTTCTACGAGCAGTACTTC. As protein: CASSTRGQLFYEQYF.

The chain combines TRBV7-2 with TRBJ2-7; 12 positions match TRBD2. CDR3 size: 15 residues. In germline, CDR1 is SGHTA, CDR2 FQGNSA. Unmatched junction bases numbered 6, after V lost 3 bases and J lost 6 bases. The CDR3 bases are TGTGCCAGCAGCTTTTATGAGACTAGCGGGAGCGAGCAGTACTTC. Encoded protein: CASSFYETSGSEQYF.

V is TRBV6-5 and J is TRBJ2-1, with TRBD2 matching 7 bases. Looked up from germline, CDR1 is MNHEY and CDR2 is SVGAGI. The J segment lost 7 bases and the V segment lost 6 bases, leaving 12 bases of the junction unmatched. The CDR3 spans 15 residues. The CDR3 region is CASRLLASRGNEQFF. DNA for the CDR3: TGTGCCAGCAGGCTACTAGCGTCAAGAGGTAATGAGCAGTTCTTC.

The rearrangement uses TRBV28 and TRBJ1-5; no firm D call. V shed 6 bases and J shed 3 bases, with 6 bases lying between them. Germline CDR1 reads MDHEN; CDR2 reads SYDVKM. The CDR3 totals 12 residues. CDR3 protein: CASRTNNQPQHF. CDR3 nucleotide sequence: TGTGCCAGCAGAACTAACAATCAGCCCCAGCATTTT.

The V gene is TRBV13, the J gene TRBJ2-7; possibly TRBD1 for D (6 bases). The CDR3 length is 14 residues. Between the trimmed V and J ends, which lost 0 bases and 2 bases, there was a span of 8 bases. Germline loops: CDR1 PRHDT, CDR2 FYEKMQ (reference sequence). CDR3 amino acids: CASSLGGTTYEQYF. Written as DNA, the CDR3 is TGTGCCAGCAGCTTAGGAGGGACAACCTACGAGCAGTACTTC.

The chain uses TRBV27 and TRBJ1-1, with D unresolved. Germline values: CDR1 MNHEY, CDR2 SMNVEV (reference sequence). Trimming cost V 7 bases and J 0 bases, with 12 bases left between them. The CDR3 is 14 amino acids. CDR3 DNA: TGTGCCAGCACGTCCCCCTCCATGAACACTGAAGCTTTCTTT. Protein: CASTSPSMNTEAFF.

V gene TRBV18 combines with J gene TRBJ1-4; the match to TRBD1 covers 8 bases. The germline V gene encodes CDR1 KGHSH and CDR2 LQKENI. With V trimmed by 6 bases and J by 7 bases, 16 bases remained unmatched. CDR3 length: 17 amino acids. The CDR3 nucleotides are TGTGCCAGCTCCCCCACCGCACCCGGACAGGGAAGTGAAAAACTGTTTTTT. It specifies CASSPTAPGQGSEKLFF.

Worth noting for this clone: At the DNA level, this CDR3 is encoded by other sequences in the same sample as well. The chain joins TRBV6-5 to TRBJ2-7; D unresolved. The CDR3 is 13 amino acids. With 0 bases removed from V and 3 bases from J, the gap between germline ends came to 6 bases. Per the germline V gene, CDR1 is MNHEY and CDR2 is SVGAGI. As DNA, the CDR3 is TGTGCCAGCAGTTACTCAAGCAGCTACGAGCAGTACTTC. Protein product: CASSYSSSYEQYF.

This clone was counted many times. The rearrangement uses TRBV6-6 and TRBJ2-7, with TRBD2 matching over 14 bases. J lost 4 bases, V lost 5 bases, and 7 bases had no gene match. Germline CDR1 is MNHNY and CDR2 is SVGAGI (reference sequence). The CDR3 is 16 amino acids. CDR3 sequence reads: CASSPGTSGRLYEQYF. CDR3 DNA sequence: TGTGCCAGCAGTCCCGGGACTAGCGGGAGACTGTACGAGCAGTACTTC.

The chain recombines TRBV29-1 with TRBJ1-4; D remains ambiguous. V gave up 4 bases and J gave up 7 bases, with 10 bases separating them. Per the germline V gene, CDR1 is SQVTM and CDR2 is ANQGSEA. This CDR3 contains 12 residues. CDR3 coding DNA: TGCAGCGTTGTGGCCCGGGGTGAAAAACTGTTTTTT. As protein: CSVVARGEKLFF.

Comments on this clone: This specimen includes other DNA sequences encoding the same CDR3. This chain connects TRBV2 to TRBJ2-7; 7 nucleotides align to TRBD1. V dropped 9 bases and J dropped 2; count of bases not matched to a gene: 4. The CDR3 length is 12 residues. The germline gives CDR1 SNHLY, CDR2 FYNNEI. The CDR3 reads CASQGQTYEQYF. The CDR3 region has the DNA TGTGCCAGTCAGGGACAGACCTACGAGCAGTACTTC. The variable domain in full, with the rest retrieved from reference TRBV2 and TRBJ2-7, is EPEVTQTPSHQVTQMGQEVILRCVPISNHLYFYWYRQILGQKVEFLVSFYNNEISEKSEIFDDQFSVERPDGSNFTLKIRSTKLEDSAMYFCASQGQTYEQYFGPGTRLTVT.

The CDR3 protein is CAWSAYSYEQYF. The DNA for the CDR3 is TGTGCCTGGAGTGCTTACTCCTACGAGCAGTACTTC. This chain connects TRBV30 to TRBJ2-7, with D hard to call. The germline gives CDR1 GTSNPN, CDR2 SVGIG (reference sequence). CDR3 length equals 12 residues. The V and J ends lost 1 base and 0 bases respectively, with 4 bases between them.